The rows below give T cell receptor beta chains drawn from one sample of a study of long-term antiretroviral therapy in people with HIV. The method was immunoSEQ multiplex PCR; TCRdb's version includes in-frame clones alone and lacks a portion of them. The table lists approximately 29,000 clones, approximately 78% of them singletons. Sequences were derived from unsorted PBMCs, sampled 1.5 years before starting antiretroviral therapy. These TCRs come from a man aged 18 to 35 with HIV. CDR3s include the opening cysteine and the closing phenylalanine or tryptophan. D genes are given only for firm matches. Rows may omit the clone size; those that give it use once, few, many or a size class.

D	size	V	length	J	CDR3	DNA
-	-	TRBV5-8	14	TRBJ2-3	CASSLVNSLDTQYF	TGTGCCAGCAGCTTGGTCAACTCTTTAGATACGCAGTATTTT
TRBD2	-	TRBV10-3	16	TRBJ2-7	CAIRPSGTSGRMEQYF	TGTGCCATCAGGCCTTCTGGGACTAGCGGGAGGATGGAGCAGTACTTC
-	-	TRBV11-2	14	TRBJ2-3	CASSEGGPRDTQYF	TGTGCCAGCAGCGAAGGGGGTCCTCGCGATACGCAGTATTTT
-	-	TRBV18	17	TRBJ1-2	CASSPGNSGRPRLGYTF	TGTGCCAGCTCACCAGGGAACTCGGGCAGACCAAGGTTGGGCTACACCTTC
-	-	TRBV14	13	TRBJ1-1	CASSHDTYTEAFF	TGTGCCAGCAGCCATGACACGTACACTGAAGCTTTCTTT
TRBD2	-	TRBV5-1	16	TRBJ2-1	CASSMGLAGPYNEQFF	TGCGCCAGCAGCATGGGACTAGCGGGGCCCTACAATGAGCAGTTCTTC
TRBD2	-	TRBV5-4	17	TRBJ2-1	CASSSENTEAGALEQFF	TGTGCCAGCAGCTCGGAAAACACCGAAGCGGGAGCCCTAGAGCAGTTCTTC
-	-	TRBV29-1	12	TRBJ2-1	CSGGQFNNEQFF	TGCAGCGGGGGGCAATTTAACAATGAGCAGTTCTTC
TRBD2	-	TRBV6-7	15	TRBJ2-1	CASSPFGLAENEQFF	TGTGCCAGCAGCCCTTTCGGACTAGCGGAAAATGAGCAGTTCTTC
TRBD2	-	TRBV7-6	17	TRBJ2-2	CASSLYLGGRNTGELFF	TGTGCCAGCAGCTTATATTTGGGCGGGAGGAACACCGGGGAGCTGTTTTTT
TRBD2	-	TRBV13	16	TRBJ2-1	CASSSFLAGGRNEQFF	TGTGCCAGCAGCTCGTTCCTAGCGGGGGGGCGTAATGAGCAGTTCTTC
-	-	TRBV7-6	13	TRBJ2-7	CASSLERSYEQYF	TGTGCCAGCAGCTTAGAAAGGTCCTACGAGCAGTACTTC
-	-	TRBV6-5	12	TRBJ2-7	CATWGVADEQYF	TGTGCCACCTGGGGGGTAGCCGACGAGCAGTACTTC
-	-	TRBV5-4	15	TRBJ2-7	CASSTPETVSREQYF	TGTGCCAGCAGCACTCCGGAAACCGTTTCGCGGGAGCAGTACTTC
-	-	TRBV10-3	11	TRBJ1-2	CAISDGEGYTF	TGTGCCATCAGTGATGGGGAAGGCTACACCTTC
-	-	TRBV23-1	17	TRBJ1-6	CASSQYTTGGSNSPLHF	TGCGCCAGCAGTCAATATACGACCGGAGGGAGTAATTCACCCCTCCACTTT
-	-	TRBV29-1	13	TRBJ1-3	CSVAGYSGNTIYF	TGCAGCGTTGCGGGGTACTCTGGAAACACCATATATTTT
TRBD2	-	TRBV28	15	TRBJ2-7	CASSGGRAQDYEQYF	TGTGCCAGCAGTGGGGGGAGGGCCCAGGACTACGAGCAGTACTTC
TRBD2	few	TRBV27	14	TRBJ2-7	CASSSGLAAYEQYF	TGTGCCAGCAGTTCCGGACTAGCAGCCTACGAGCAGTACTTC
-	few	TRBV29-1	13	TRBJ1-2	CSVVSGENYGYTF	TGCAGCGTTGTATCAGGGGAGAACTATGGCTACACCTTC
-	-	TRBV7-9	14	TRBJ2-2	CASSLAEASGELFF	TGTGCCAGCAGCTTAGCTGAGGCTAGCGGGGAGCTGTTTTTT
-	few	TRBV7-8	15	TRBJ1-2	CASSSRQAIYYGYTF	TGTGCCAGCAGCTCCCGACAGGCGATCTACTATGGCTACACCTTC
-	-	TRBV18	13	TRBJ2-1	CASSPPSQEDQFF	TGTGCCAGCTCACCACCTTCCCAGGAGGACCAGTTCTTC
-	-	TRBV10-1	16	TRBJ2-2	CASSAHNIKHTGELFF	TGCGCCAGCAGTGCACATAATATAAAGCACACCGGGGAGCTGTTTTTT
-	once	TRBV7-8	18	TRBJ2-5	CASSTAPPGPALQETQYF	TGTGCCAGCAGCACGGCCCCCCCGGGCCCCGCCTTACAAGAGACCCAGTACTTC
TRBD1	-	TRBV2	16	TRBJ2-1	CASTLLRGDRGNEQFF	TGTGCCAGCACCTTGCTAAGAGGGGACAGGGGGAATGAGCAGTTCTTC
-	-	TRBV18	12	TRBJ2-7	CASSPGSYEQYF	TGTGCCAGCTCACCAGGCTCCTACGAGCAGTACTTC
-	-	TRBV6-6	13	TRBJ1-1	CASRTDPYTEAFF	TGTGCCAGCAGAACCGACCCCTACACTGAAGCTTTCTTT
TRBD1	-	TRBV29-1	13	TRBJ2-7	CSVSGTGSYEQYF	TGCAGCGTCTCCGGGACAGGGTCCTACGAGCAGTACTTC
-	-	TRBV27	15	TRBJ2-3	CASRPRQGQSDTQYF	TGTGCCAGCAGACCCAGGCAGGGTCAATCAGATACGCAGTATTTT
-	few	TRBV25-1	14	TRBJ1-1	CASTGPTRNTEAFF	TGTGCCAGCACCGGCCCAACCAGGAACACTGAAGCTTTCTTT
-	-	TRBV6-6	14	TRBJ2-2	CASNTGSLTGELFF	TGTGCCAGCAACACCGGGAGTCTCACCGGGGAGCTGTTTTTT
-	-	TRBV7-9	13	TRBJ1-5	CASSLKGNQPQHF	TGTGCCAGCAGCTTAAAAGGCAATCAGCCCCAGCATTTT
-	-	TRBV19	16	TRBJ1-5	CASSIVGVGVNQPQHF	TGTGCCAGTAGTATAGTGGGGGTCGGGGTTAATCAGCCCCAGCATTTT
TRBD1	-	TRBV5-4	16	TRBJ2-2	CASGTSDRGVTGELFF	TGTGCCAGCGGGACAAGTGACAGGGGGGTCACCGGGGAGCTGTTTTTT
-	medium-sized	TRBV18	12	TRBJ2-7	CASSLSGVEQYF	TGTGCCAGCTCACTTTCAGGGGTCGAGCAGTACTTC
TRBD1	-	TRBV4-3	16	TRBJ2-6	CASSQTGVAGANVLTF	TGCGCCAGCAGCCAGACAGGGGTGGCTGGGGCCAACGTCCTGACTTTC
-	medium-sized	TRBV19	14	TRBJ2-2	CASSMWSYTGELFF	TGTGCCAGTAGTATGTGGTCATACACCGGGGAGCTGTTTTTT
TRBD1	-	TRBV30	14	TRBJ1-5	CAWEGQGLNQPQHF	TGTGCCTGGGAGGGACAGGGCCTCAATCAGCCCCAGCATTTT
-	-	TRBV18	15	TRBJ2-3	CASSPQVRGTDTQYF	TGTGCCAGCTCACCGCAGGTCCGAGGGACAGATACGCAGTATTTT
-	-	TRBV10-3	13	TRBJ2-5	CAISEQRRETQYF	TGTGCCATCAGTGAGCAACGTCGGGAGACCCAGTACTTC
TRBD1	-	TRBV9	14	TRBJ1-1	CASSPITGGSEAFF	TGTGCCAGCAGCCCAATCACAGGGGGCTCTGAAGCTTTCTTT
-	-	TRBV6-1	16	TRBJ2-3	CASSERVWASTDTQYF	TGTGCCAGCAGTGAGCGGGTGTGGGCCAGCACAGATACGCAGTATTTT
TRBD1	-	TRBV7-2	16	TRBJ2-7	CASSPRDSRLSGEQYF	TGTGCCAGCAGCCCCCGGGACAGTAGACTCTCGGGGGAGCAGTACTTC
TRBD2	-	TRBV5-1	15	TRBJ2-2	CASISSGGNTGELFF	TGCGCCAGCATATCTAGCGGGGGTAACACCGGGGAGCTGTTTTTT
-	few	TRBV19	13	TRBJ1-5	CASSWATHQPQHF	TGTGCCAGTAGTTGGGCGACCCATCAGCCCCAGCATTTT
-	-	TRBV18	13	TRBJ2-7	CASRGAVEGEQYF	TGTGCCAGCCGAGGAGCAGTAGAAGGCGAGCAGTACTTC